Listed below are T cell receptor beta chains from one sample, sequenced in a study of blood T cell repertoires in COVID-19. The assay was immunoSEQ multiplex PCR, and TCRdb's table has in-frame clones only and misses some. The sample holds 130,000 to 150,000 clones, 70% to 85% seen once. The sample comprised peripheral blood. All receptors come from a woman in her forties or fifties in a cohort sampled during active or convalescent COVID-19. Each CDR3 is given without its conserved first and last residue. Clone size is given for some rows only: seen once, a few or many times, or a class if the clone is expanded.

v_call clone_size cdr3_aa
TRBV7-2 . ASSLYLVAGQQETQY
TRBV5-1 . ASSPRQALTEAF
TRBV10-3 . AISAAANTGELF
TRBV19 . ASSIGLGETQY
TRBV21-1 . ASSKEDGRTWGYT
TRBV2 . ASSPRQSSNTEAF
TRBV6-5 . ASSSQTLGGQPQH
TRBV5-6 once ASSLPPRDLYGYT
TRBV6-2/TRBV6-3 . ASSYHRDNSPLH
TRBV9 . ASSEPPGGGVHEQY
TRBV12-3/TRBV12-4 . ASSVYTEAF
TRBV19 . ASSYGKGGVSEKLF
TRBV21-1 . ASSKVHNVEGNTEAF
TRBV30 . AWSLGTFPNYGYT
TRBV5-1 once ASSLTSLGTDTQY
TRBV30 . AWKRDSYGYT
TRBV3-1/TRBV3-2 . ASSQDNLGGASSYNSPLH
TRBV4-2 . ASSQGELARGGPGELF
TRBV5-1 . ASSPRQGDRGNEQF
TRBV18 . ASSPQLAGGSNTGELF
TRBV29-1 . SRGGGNTEAF
TRBV7-2 . ASSLVASGGSTHEQY
TRBV2 . ASSAPGQGAYEQY
TRBV4-1 . ASSRSDRGPGSYEQY
TRBV10-3 . AIKSGASTDTQY
TRBV19 . ASSMLQALETQY
TRBV6-5 . ASSYSYGTGEKLF
TRBV2 once ASSPTGLAGGGGTDTQY
TRBV7-9 . ASSQGTSIYYEQY
TRBV3-1/TRBV3-2 . ASSQDPGISGNTIY
TRBV12-3/TRBV12-4 . ASSPEYNQPQH
TRBV6-6 . ASSREGAGADTEAF
TRBV4-2 few ASSQEGTASNEKLF
TRBV6-1 . ASSEGGQNYNEQF
TRBV5-5 few ASSPNRAYNEQF
TRBV6-5 few ASSYSGQGSGNTIY
TRBV7-8 . ASRLIQGSGYGYT
TRBV18 . ASSPSLVTQETQY
TRBV9 . ASSGIPGTGGREKLF
TRBV24-1 . ATSDASSGRRNEQF
TRBV19 . ASSSPQGAVYGYT
TRBV23-1 . ASSQSWEGTYNSPLH